These T cell receptor beta chains were read from a single sample in a study of blood T cell repertoires in COVID-19. Profiling relied on immunoSEQ multiplex PCR, and the TCRdb table lists in-frame clones only, not all of them. The table records roughly 130,000 clones, around nine tenths of them present only once. Source material: peripheral blood. These receptors originate from a man in his sixties with COVID-19, enrolled during active disease. CDR3s leave out the opening cysteine and the closing phenylalanine or tryptophan. A D gene is named only where the DNA matches it firmly.

v_call: TRBV5-3; j_call: TRBJ1-4; d_call: TRBD1; cdr3_aa: ARSHRDRGRPTNEKLF
v_call: TRBV4-1; j_call: TRBJ1-6; d_call: NA; cdr3_aa: ASSHLGRDSPLH
v_call: TRBV18; j_call: TRBJ1-1; d_call: NA; cdr3_aa: ASSPRGEDTEAF
v_call: TRBV7-9; j_call: TRBJ2-7; d_call: NA; cdr3_aa: ASSPGDEQY
v_call: TRBV15; j_call: TRBJ2-1; d_call: NA; cdr3_aa: ATSMLLRVFRAHEQF
v_call: TRBV27; j_call: TRBJ1-2; d_call: NA; cdr3_aa: ASSSPHYGYT
v_call: TRBV7-3; j_call: TRBJ2-1; d_call: TRBD2; cdr3_aa: ASSPTSVNEQF
v_call: TRBV4-1; j_call: TRBJ2-7; d_call: NA; cdr3_aa: ASSHFQEAYEQY
v_call: TRBV2; j_call: TRBJ2-7; d_call: TRBD2; cdr3_aa: ASNDVGGSYEQY
v_call: TRBV2; j_call: TRBJ2-3; d_call: TRBD2; cdr3_aa: ASSFGRASTDTQY
v_call: TRBV19; j_call: TRBJ1-1; d_call: NA; cdr3_aa: ASTLHGGVYTEAF
v_call: TRBV4-1; j_call: TRBJ2-1; d_call: TRBD2; cdr3_aa: ASSQGPGLAAYNEQF
v_call: TRBV7-2; j_call: TRBJ1-2; d_call: TRBD1; cdr3_aa: ASSFLDRADGYT
v_call: TRBV19; j_call: TRBJ2-3; d_call: TRBD1; cdr3_aa: ASSLRDSLVDTQY
v_call: TRBV3-1/TRBV3-2; j_call: TRBJ2-3; d_call: TRBD1; cdr3_aa: ASSQDVRGRPDTQY
v_call: TRBV28; j_call: TRBJ2-1; d_call: TRBD2; cdr3_aa: ASSSPPGEGPSYNEQF
v_call: TRBV5-1; j_call: TRBJ2-5; d_call: TRBD2; cdr3_aa: ASSPGTSGPYQETQY